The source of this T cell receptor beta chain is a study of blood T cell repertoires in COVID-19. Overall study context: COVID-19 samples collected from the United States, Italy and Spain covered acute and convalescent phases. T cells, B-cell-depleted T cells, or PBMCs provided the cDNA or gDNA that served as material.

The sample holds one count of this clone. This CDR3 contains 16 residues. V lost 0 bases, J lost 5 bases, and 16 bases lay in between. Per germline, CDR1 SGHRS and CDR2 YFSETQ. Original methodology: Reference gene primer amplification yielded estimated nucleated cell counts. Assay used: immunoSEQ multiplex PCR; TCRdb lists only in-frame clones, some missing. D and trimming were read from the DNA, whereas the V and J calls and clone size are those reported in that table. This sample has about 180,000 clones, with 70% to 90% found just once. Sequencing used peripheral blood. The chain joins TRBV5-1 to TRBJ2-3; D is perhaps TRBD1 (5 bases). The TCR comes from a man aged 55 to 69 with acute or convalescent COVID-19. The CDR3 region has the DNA TGCGCCAGCAGCTTGGGAATGGCAGGGCCGGGAGATACGCAGTATTTT. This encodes CASSLGMAGPGDTQYF.